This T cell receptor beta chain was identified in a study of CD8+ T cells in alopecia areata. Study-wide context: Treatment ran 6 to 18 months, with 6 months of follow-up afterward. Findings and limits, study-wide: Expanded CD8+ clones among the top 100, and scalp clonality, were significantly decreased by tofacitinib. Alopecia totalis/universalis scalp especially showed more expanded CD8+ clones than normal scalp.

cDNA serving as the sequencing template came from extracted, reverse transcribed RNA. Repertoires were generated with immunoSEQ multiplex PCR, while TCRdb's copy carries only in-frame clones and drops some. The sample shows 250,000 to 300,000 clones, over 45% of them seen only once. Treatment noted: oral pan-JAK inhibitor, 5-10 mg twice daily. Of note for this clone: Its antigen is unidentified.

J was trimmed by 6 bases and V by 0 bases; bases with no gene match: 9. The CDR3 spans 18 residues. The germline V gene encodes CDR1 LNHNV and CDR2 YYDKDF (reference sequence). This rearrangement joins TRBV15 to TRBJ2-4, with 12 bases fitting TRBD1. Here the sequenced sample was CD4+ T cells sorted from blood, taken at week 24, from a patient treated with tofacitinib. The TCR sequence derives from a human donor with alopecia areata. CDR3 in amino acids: CATSRDLGQGAGGNIQYF. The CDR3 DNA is TGTGCCACCAGCAGAGACCTGGGACAGGGGGCCGGGGGAAACATTCAGTACTTC. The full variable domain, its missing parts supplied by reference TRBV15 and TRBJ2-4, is DAMVIQNPRYQVTQFGKPVTLSCSQTLNHNVMYWYQQKSSQAPKLLFHYYDKDFNNEADTPDNFQSRRPNTSFCFLDIRSPGLGDTAMYLCATSRDLGQGAGGNIQYFGAGTRLSVL.